Included here is one T cell receptor beta chain sequence, with context. This record belongs to a study of PD-1 blockade in classical Hodgkin lymphoma. The CDR3 contains 16 residues. The germline V and J ends were trimmed by 4 bases and 3 bases, with 18 bases remaining between them. Germline CDR1 MNHNY, CDR2 SVGAGI (reference sequence). Using immunoSEQ multiplex PCR, the repertoire was profiled, and TCRdb retains in-frame clones only, with some absent. The sample gives about 90,000 clones, around nine tenths of which show up once; under 3% is in the top ten. Time point specified: cycle 4 day 1 (C4D1), after five to seven weeks of nivolumab. Every single patient, without exception, relapsed after autologous stem cell transplantation, and brentuximab vedotin exposure varied.

Sequenced here: peripheral blood mononuclear cells (PBMCs), sampled before the fourth cycle of nivolumab. The clonotype originates from a human donor with classical Hodgkin lymphoma. V and J are TRBV6-6 and TRBJ1-1; tentatively, D is TRBD1 (5 bases). The CDR3 loop is CASSLFGRGSDTEAFF. CDR3 coding DNA: TGTGCCAGCAGTTTATTTGGGAGGGGTTCGGACACTGAAGCTTTCTTT.